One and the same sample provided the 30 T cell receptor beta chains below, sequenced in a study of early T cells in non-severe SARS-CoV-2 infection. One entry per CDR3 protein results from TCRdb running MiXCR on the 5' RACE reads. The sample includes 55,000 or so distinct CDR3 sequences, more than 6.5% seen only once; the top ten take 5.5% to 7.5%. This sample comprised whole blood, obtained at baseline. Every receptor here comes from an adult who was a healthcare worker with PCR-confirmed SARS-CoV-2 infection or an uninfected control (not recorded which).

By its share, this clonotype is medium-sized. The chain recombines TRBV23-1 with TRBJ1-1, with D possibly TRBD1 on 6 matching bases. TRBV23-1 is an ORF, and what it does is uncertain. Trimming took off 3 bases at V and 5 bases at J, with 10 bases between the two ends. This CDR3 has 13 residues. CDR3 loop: CASSHGGGTEAFF. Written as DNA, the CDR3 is TGCGCCAGCAGTCATGGAGGGGGAACTGAAGCTTTCTTT.

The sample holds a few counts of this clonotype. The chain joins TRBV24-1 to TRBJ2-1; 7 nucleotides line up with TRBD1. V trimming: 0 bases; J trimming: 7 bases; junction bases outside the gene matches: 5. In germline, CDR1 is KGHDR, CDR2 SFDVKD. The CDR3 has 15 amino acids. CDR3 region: CATSDLRQGGNEQFF. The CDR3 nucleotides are TGTGCCACCAGTGATTTGCGACAGGGCGGGAATGAGCAGTTCTTC.

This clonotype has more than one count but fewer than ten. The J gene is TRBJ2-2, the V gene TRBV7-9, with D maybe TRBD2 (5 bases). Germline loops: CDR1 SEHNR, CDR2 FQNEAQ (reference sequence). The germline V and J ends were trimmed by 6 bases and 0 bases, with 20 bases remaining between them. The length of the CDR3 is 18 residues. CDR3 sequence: CASRYRKTGSPNTGELFF. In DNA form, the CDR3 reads TGTGCCAGCAGATATAGGAAAACGGGATCCCCGAACACCGGGGAGCTGTTTTTT.

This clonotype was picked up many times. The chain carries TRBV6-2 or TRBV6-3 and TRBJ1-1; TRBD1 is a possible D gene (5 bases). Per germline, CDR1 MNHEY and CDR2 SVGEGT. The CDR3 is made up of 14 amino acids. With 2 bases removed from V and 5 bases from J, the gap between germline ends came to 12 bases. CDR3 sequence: CASSYMGLGTEAFF. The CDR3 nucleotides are TGTGCCAGCAGTTACATGGGACTCGGTACTGAAGCTTTCTTT.

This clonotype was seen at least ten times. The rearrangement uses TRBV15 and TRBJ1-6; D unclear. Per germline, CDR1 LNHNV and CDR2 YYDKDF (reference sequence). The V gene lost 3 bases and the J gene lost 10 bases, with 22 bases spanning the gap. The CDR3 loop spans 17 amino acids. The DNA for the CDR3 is TGTGCCACCAGCAGTACTCGAACGGAGGGTGAAGGGTCACCCCTCCACTTT. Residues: CATSSTRTEGEGSPLHF.

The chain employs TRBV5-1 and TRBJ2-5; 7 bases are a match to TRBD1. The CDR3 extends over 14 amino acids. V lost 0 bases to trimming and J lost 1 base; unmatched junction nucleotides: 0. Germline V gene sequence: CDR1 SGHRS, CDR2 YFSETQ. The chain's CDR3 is CASSLGDSQETQYF. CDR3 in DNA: TGCGCCAGCAGCTTGGGGGACAGCCAAGAGACCCAGTACTTC.

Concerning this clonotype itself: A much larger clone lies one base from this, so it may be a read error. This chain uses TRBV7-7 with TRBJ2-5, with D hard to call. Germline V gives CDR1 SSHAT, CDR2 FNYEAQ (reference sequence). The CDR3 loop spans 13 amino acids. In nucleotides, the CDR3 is TGTGCTAACAGCTTAGATTGGACCCGAACCCAGTACTTC. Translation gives CANSLDWTRTQYF.

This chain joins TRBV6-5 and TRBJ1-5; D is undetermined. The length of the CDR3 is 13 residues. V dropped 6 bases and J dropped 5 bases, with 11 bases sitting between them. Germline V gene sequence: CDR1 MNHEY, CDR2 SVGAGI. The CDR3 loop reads CASRYTVDQPQHF. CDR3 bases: TGTGCCAGCAGGTACACGGTCGATCAGCCCCAGCATTTT.

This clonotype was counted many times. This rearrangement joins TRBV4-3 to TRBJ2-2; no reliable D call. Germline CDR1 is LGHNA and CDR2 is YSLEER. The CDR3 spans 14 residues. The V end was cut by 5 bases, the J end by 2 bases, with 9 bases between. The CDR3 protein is CASSDGPNTGELFF. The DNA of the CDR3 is TGCGCCAGCAGCGACGGACCAAACACCGGGGAGCTGTTTTTT.

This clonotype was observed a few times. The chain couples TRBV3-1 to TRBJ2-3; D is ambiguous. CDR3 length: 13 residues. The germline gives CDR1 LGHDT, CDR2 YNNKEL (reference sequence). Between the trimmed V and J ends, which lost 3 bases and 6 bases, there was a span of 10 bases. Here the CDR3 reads CASSQPVSDTQYF. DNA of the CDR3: TGTGCCAGCAGCCAGCCCGTCAGCGATACGCAGTATTTT.

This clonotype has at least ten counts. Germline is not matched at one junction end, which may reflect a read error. The CDR3 is CASSLAGNPEAFF. DNA for the CDR3: TGTGCCAGCAGCCTGGCAGGGAACCCTGAAGCTTTCTTT. V usage is TRBV5-4 and J usage is TRBJ1-1; a possible D gene is TRBD1 (5 bases). The germline CDR1 and CDR2 sequences are SGHNT and YYREEE (reference sequence). This CDR3 contains 13 residues.

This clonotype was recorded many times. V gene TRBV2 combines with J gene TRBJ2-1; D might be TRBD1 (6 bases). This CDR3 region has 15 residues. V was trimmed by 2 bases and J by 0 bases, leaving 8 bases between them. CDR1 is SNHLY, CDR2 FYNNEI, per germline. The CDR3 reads CASSEQGTSYNEQFF. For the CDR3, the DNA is TGTGCCAGCAGTGAACAGGGGACCTCCTACAATGAGCAGTTCTTC.

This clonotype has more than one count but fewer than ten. The CDR3 coding sequence is TGTGCCGCCCGGGACAGCTATGGCTACACCTTC. It encodes CAARDSYGYTF. The chain uses TRBV28 and TRBJ1-2, with 7 nucleotides matching TRBD1. The CDR3 runs 11 residues. Germline trimming cut 11 bases from V and 4 bases from J; bases unmatched to any gene: 4. Germline CDR1 is MDHEN and CDR2 is SYDVKM.

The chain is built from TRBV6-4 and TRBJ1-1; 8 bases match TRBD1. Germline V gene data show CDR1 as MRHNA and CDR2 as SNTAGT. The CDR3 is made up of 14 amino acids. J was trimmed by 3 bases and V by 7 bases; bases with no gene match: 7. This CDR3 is CASTRNRGDTEAFF. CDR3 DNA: TGTGCCAGCACAAGAAACAGGGGGGACACTGAAGCTTTCTTT.

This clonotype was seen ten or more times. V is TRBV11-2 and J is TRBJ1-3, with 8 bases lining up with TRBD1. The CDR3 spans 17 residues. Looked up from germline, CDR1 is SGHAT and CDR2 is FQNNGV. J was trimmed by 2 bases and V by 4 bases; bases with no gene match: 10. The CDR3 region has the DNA TGTGCCAGCAGCTCAGACCTAATGGGACAGGCTGGAAACACCATATATTTT. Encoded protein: CASSSDLMGQAGNTIYF.

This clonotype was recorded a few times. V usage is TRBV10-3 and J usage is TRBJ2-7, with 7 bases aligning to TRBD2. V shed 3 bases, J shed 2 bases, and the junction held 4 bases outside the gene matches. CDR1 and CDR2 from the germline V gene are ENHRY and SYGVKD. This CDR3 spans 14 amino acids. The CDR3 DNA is TGTGCCATCAGTGATGCGCGGGGGACCTACGAGCAGTACTTC. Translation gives CAISDARGTYEQYF.

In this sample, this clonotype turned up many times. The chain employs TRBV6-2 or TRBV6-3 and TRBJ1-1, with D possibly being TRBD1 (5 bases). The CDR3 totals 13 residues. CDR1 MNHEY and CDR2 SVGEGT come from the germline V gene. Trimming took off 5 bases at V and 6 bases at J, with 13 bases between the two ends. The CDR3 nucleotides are TGTGCCAGCAGTCAAGGGACGGACTCTGAAGCTTTCTTT. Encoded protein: CASSQGTDSEAFF.

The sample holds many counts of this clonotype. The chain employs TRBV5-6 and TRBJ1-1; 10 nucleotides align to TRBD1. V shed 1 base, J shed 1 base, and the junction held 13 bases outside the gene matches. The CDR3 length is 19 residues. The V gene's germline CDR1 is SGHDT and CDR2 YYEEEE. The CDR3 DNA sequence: TGTGCCAGCAGCTTGATTTTCGGGACAGGGGTGATCGAGAACACTGAAGCTTTCTTT. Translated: CASSLIFGTGVIENTEAFF.

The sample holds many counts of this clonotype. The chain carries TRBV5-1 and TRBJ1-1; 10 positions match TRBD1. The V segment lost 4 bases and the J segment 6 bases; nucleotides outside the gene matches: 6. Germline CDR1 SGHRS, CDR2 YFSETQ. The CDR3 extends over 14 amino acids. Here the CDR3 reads CASSPGTGVPEAFF. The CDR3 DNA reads TGCGCCAGCAGCCCCGGGACAGGGGTCCCTGAAGCTTTCTTT.

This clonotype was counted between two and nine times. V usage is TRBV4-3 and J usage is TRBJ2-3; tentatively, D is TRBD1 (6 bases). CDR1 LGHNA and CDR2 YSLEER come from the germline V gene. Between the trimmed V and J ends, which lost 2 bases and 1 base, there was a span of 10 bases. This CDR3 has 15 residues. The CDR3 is CASSQTRGGTDTQYF. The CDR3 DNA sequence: TGCGCCAGCAGCCAAACCAGGGGCGGCACAGATACGCAGTATTTT.

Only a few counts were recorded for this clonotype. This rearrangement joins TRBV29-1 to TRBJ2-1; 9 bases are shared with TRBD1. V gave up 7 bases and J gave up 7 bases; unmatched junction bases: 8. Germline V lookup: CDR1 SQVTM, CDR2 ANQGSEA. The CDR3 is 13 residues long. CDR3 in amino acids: CSGTGQGANEQFF. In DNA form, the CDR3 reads TGCAGCGGTACGGGACAGGGCGCTAATGAGCAGTTCTTC.

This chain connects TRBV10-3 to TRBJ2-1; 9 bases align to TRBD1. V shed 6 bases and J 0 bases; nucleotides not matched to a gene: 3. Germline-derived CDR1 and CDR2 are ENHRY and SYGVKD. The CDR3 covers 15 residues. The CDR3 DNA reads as TGTGCCATCAGCGGACAGGGGAACTCCTACAATGAGCAGTTCTTC. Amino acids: CAISGQGNSYNEQFF.

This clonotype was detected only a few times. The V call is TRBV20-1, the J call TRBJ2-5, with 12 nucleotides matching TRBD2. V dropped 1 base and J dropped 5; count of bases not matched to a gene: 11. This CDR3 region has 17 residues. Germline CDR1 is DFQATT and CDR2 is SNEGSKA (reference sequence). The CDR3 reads CSARVSTSGGLRETQYF. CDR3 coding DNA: TGCAGTGCTAGAGTCTCGACTAGCGGGGGCTTGAGGGAGACCCAGTACTTC.

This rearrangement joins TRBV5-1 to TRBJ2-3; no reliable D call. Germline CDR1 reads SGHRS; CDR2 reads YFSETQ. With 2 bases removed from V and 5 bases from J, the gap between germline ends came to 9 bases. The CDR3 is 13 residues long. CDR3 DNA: TGCGCCAGCAGCTTAACCGGGCGAGATACGCAGTATTTT. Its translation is CASSLTGRDTQYF.

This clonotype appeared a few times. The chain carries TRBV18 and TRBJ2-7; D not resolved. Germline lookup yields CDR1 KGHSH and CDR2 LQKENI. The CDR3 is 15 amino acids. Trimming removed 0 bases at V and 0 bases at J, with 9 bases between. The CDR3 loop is CASSPPGSSSYEQYF. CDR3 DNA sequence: TGTGCCAGCTCACCACCAGGGTCGAGCTCCTACGAGCAGTACTTC.

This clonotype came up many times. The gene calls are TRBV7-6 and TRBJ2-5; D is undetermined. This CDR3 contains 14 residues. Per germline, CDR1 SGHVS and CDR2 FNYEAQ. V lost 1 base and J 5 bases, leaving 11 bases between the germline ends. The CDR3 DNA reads TGTGCCAGCAGCTTAGTTCCTCCGGGTGAGACCCAGTACTTC. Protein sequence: CASSLVPPGETQYF. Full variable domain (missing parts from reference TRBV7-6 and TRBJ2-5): GAGVSQSPRYKVTKRGQDVALRCDPISGHVSLYWYRQALGQGPEFLTYFNYEAQQDKSGLPNDRFSAERPEGSISTLTIQRTEQRDSAMYRCASSLVPPGETQYFGPGTRLLVL.

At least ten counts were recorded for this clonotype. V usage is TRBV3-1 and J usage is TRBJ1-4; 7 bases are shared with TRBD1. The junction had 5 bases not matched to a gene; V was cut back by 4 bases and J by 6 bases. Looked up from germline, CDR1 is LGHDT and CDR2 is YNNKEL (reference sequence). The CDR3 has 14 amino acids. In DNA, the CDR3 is TGTGCCAGCAGCCCGACAGGGTATTATGAAAAACTGTTTTTT. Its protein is CASSPTGYYEKLFF.

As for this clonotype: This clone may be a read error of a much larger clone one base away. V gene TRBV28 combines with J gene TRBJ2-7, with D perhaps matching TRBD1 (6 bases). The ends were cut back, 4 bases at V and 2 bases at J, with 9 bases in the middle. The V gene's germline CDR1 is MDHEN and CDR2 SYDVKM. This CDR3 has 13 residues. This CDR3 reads CASSSRGPYEQYF. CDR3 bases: TGTGCCAGCAGTTCCAGGGGACCCTACGAGCAGTACTTC. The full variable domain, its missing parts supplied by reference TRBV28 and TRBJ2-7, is DVKVTQSSRYLVKRTGEKVFLECVQDMDHENMFWYRQDPGLGLRLIYFSYDVKMKEKGDIPEGYSVSREKKERFSLILESASTNQTSMYLCASSSRGPYEQYFGPGTRLTVT.

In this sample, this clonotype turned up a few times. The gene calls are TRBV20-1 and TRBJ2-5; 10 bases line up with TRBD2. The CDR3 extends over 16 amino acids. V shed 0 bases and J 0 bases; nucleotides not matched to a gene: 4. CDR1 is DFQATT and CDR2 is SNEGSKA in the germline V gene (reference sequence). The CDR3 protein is CSARDILAGDQETQYF. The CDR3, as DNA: TGCAGTGCTAGAGATATCCTAGCGGGAGACCAAGAGACCCAGTACTTC.

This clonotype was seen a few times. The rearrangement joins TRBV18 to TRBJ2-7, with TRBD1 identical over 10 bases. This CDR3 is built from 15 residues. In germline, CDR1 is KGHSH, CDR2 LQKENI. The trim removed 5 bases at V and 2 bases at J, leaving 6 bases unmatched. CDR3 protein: CASSDGTGAAYEQYF. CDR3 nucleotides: TGTGCCAGCTCAGACGGGACAGGGGCTGCCTACGAGCAGTACTTC.